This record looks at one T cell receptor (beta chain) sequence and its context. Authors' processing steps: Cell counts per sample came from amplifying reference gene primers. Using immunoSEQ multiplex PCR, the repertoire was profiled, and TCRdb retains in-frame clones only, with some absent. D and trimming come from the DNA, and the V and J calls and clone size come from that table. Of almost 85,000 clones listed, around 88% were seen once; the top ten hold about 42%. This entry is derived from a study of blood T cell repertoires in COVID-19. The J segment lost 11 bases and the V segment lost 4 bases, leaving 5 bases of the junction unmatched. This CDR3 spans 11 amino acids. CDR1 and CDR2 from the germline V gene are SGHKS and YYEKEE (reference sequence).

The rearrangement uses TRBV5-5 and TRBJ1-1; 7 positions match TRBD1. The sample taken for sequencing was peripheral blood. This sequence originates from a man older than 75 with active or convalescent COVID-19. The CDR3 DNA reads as TGTGCCAGCAGCGACGACAGGGTGGCTTTCTTT. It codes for CASSDDRVAFF.